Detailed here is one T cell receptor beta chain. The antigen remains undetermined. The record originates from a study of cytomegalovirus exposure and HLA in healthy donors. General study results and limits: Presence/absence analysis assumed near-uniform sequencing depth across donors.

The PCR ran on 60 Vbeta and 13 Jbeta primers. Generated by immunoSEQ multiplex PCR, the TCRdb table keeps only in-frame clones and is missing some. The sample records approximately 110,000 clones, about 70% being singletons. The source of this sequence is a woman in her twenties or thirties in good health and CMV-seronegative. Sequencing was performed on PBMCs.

The CDR3 nucleotides read TGTGCTAGTGGTTCGCCCCCAGGGCCCCAGCATTTT. Protein sequence: CASGSPPGPQHF. This sequence joins TRBV12-5 and TRBJ1-5; D gene uncertain. The germline CDR1 and CDR2 sequences are LGHNT and FRNRAP. There are 12 residues in the CDR3. Trimming left V 4 bases short and J 9 bases short, with 10 bases between. The full variable domain, rest sourced from reference TRBV12-5 and TRBJ1-5, is DARVTQTPRHKVTEMGQEVTMRCQPILGHNTVFWYRQTMMQGLELLAYFRNRAPLDDSGMPKDRFSAEMPDATLATLKIQPSEPRDSAVYFCASGSPPGPQHFGDGTRLSIL.